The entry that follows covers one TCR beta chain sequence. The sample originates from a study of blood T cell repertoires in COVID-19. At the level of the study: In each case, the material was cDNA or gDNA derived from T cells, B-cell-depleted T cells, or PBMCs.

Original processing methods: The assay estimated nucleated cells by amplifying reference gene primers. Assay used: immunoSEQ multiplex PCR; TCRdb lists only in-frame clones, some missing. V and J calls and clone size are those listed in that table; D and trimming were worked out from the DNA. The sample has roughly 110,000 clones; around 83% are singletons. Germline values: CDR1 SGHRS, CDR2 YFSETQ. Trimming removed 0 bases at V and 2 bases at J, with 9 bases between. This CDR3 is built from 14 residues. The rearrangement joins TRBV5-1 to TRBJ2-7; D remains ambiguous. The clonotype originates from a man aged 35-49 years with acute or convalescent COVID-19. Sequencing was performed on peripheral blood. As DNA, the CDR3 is TGCGCCAGCAGCTTGGTGGTCAGTCCCTACGAGCAGTACTTC. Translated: CASSLVVSPYEQYF.